The 29 T cell receptor beta chains below come from one sample, sequenced in a study of shared clonotypes between healthy human individuals. Produced via immunoSEQ multiplex PCR; TCRdb's table is partial and in-frame only. The data show millions of clones, around nine tenths seen once. The sample taken for sequencing was naive CD4+ T cells sorted from blood. Subset defined: CD45RA+ positively selected. The receptors stem from a man aged 18 to 35 in good health.

The chain recombines TRBV19 with TRBJ2-3; TRBD2 matches at 11 bases. Germline V gives CDR1 LNHDA, CDR2 SQIVND (reference sequence). The junction had 10 bases not matched to a gene; V was cut back by 4 bases and J by 7 bases. CDR3 length equals 16 residues. CDR3: CASSRPGTSGSNTQYF. The CDR3, as DNA: TGTGCCAGTAGTAGACCCGGGACTAGCGGTTCCAATACGCAGTATTTT.

The chain combines TRBV6-6 with TRBJ1-1; possible D gene TRBD1, 5 bases. This CDR3 has 15 residues. V shed 2 bases and J shed 5 bases, with 15 bases lying between them. Germline loops: CDR1 MNHNY, CDR2 SVGAGI (reference sequence). CDR3 region: CASSYRDPGGTEAFF. The CDR3 DNA sequence: TGTGCCAGCAGTTACCGGGACCCCGGCGGGACTGAAGCTTTCTTT.

This clone appeared a single time. V gene TRBV19 combines with J gene TRBJ1-6, with D hard to call. V shed 6 bases and J shed 5 bases, with 17 bases lying between them. CDR1 is LNHDA and CDR2 is SQIVND in the germline V gene (reference sequence). CDR3 length: 16 amino acids. The CDR3 protein is CASSKSGILDNSPLHF. The CDR3 DNA sequence: TGTGCCAGTAGCAAATCCGGGATCCTGGATAATTCACCCCTCCACTTT.

V is TRBV7-2 and J is TRBJ2-5; D not certain. V lost 3 bases to trimming and J lost 6 bases, with 8 bases between them. Germline V gene data show CDR1 as SGHTA and CDR2 as FQGNSA. The CDR3 loop spans 12 amino acids. The CDR3 nucleotides are TGTGCCAGCAGCTTCTCAATTCAGACCCAGTACTTC. It yields the protein CASSFSIQTQYF.

This chain connects TRBV18 to TRBJ2-3; possibly TRBD1 or TRBD2 for D (6 bases each). The CDR3 totals 15 residues. Trimming pared 2 bases from V and 4 bases from J, leaving 13 bases between. Germline CDR1 reads KGHSH; CDR2 reads LQKENI. CDR3 loop: CASSPTGEGADTQYF. CDR3 in DNA: TGTGCCAGCTCACCAACGGGAGAGGGGGCAGATACGCAGTATTTT.

The chain joins TRBV19 to TRBJ2-7, with 13 bases aligning to TRBD2. Germline V gives CDR1 LNHDA, CDR2 SQIVND (reference sequence). The CDR3 has 14 amino acids. Unmatched junction bases numbered 5, after V lost 10 bases and J lost 2 bases. The CDR3 nucleotides read TGTGCCACCTCACTAGCGGGAGGGCCCTACGAGCAGTACTTC. Translating gives CATSLAGGPYEQYF.

The chain joins TRBV7-9 to TRBJ1-2, with unresolved D. The CDR3 runs to 15 residues. CDR1 and CDR2 from the germline V gene are SEHNR and FQNEAQ (reference sequence). Trimming shortened V by 5 bases and J by 8 bases, and 21 bases separated the two germline ends. The CDR3 protein is CASSPYVQEAEGYTF. Written as DNA, the CDR3 is TGTGCCAGCAGCCCTTATGTCCAGGAGGCTGAGGGCTACACCTTC.

The V and J genes are TRBV5-1 and TRBJ2-7, with D perhaps being TRBD1 or TRBD2 (5 bases each). The CDR3 spans 15 residues. Germline CDR1 is SGHRS and CDR2 is YFSETQ. Trimming took 0 bases from V and 0 from J, leaving 10 bases between them. In DNA, the CDR3 is TGCGCCAGCAGCTTGGGTGGGACCACCTCCTACGAGCAGTACTTC. Protein sequence: CASSLGGTTSYEQYF.

This rearrangement joins TRBV27 to TRBJ2-1; possibly TRBD2 for D (6 bases). There are 13 residues in the CDR3. Germline CDR1 and CDR2: MNHEY and SMNVEV (reference sequence). The V end lost 6 bases, the J end lost 7 bases, and 13 bases lay between the germline ends. CDR3 sequence (DNA): TGTGCCAGCAGAAGGGCGGGACGGAATGAGCAGTTCTTC. Its protein product is CASRRAGRNEQFF.

V usage is TRBV5-4 and J usage is TRBJ2-5; D may be TRBD2 (7 bases). V lost 3 bases and J 6 bases, leaving 9 bases between the germline ends. Germline V lookup: CDR1 SGHNT, CDR2 YYREEE (reference sequence). There are 12 residues in the CDR3. The CDR3 nucleotides are TGTGCCAGCAGCTGGGGGGGGCAGACCCAGTACTTC. Translated, it gives CASSWGGQTQYF.

This chain joins TRBV6-1 and TRBJ2-3; D might be TRBD1 (5 bases). The V end lost 6 bases, the J end lost 2 bases, and 9 bases lay between the germline ends. Germline V gene sequence: CDR1 MNHNS, CDR2 SASEGT. This CDR3 is 13 amino acids long. CDR3: CASSRQFTDTQYF. The CDR3 bases are TGTGCCAGCAGCCGACAGTTCACAGATACGCAGTATTTT.

For this clone: The sample contains more than one DNA sequence encoding this CDR3. The chain joins TRBV5-5 to TRBJ1-1; D is uncertain. Trimming pared 0 bases from V and 0 bases from J, leaving 6 bases between. The V gene's germline CDR1 is SGHKS and CDR2 YYEKEE (reference sequence). The CDR3 is 14 amino acids. CDR3 protein: CASSLGHMNTEAFF. The CDR3 bases are TGTGCCAGCAGCTTGGGACATATGAACACTGAAGCTTTCTTT.

The V call is TRBV5-1, the J call TRBJ2-3; 12 bases line up with TRBD1. The CDR3 has 16 residues. V was clipped by 0 bases and J by 6 bases; unmatched bases: 5. The germline V gene has CDR1 SGHRS and CDR2 YFSETQ. The CDR3 protein is CASSLGGTGGADTQYF. The CDR3 region has the DNA TGCGCCAGCAGCTTGGGAGGGACAGGGGGCGCGGATACGCAGTATTTT.

The rearrangement links TRBV4-1 to TRBJ1-6; TRBD1 matches 9 bases. The J segment lost 8 bases and the V segment lost 0 bases, leaving 8 bases of the junction unmatched. The CDR3 extends over 17 amino acids. CDR1 and CDR2 from the germline V gene are MGHRA and YSYEKL. Written as DNA, the CDR3 is TGCGCCAGCAGCCAAGACCTACGGGACAGGGATTATTCACCCCTCCACTTT. Translated, it gives CASSQDLRDRDYSPLHF.

The chain links TRBV5-1 to TRBJ2-3; 11 bases agree with TRBD2. This CDR3 region has 15 residues. Germline V gene lookup returns CDR1 SGHRS and CDR2 YFSETQ. Trimming took 5 bases from V and 3 from J; bases not matched to a gene: 5. Here the CDR3 reads CASRLAGGGTDTQYF. CDR3 nucleotides: TGCGCCAGCAGGCTAGCGGGAGGAGGTACAGATACGCAGTATTTT. The full variable domain, in which reference TRBV5-1 and TRBJ2-3 provide the parts outside the CDR3, is KAGVTQTPRYLIKTRGQQVTLSCSPISGHRSVSWYQQTPGQGLQFLFEYFSETQRNKGNFPGRFSGRQFSNSRSEMNVSTLELGDSALYLCASRLAGGGTDTQYFGPGTRLTVL.

This rearrangement joins TRBV6-5 to TRBJ1-2; a weak D match, TRBD1 (6 bases). Per the germline V gene, CDR1 is MNHEY and CDR2 is SVGAGI. The CDR3 spans 12 residues. Trimming cost V 4 bases and J 8 bases, with 11 bases left between them. The CDR3 bases are TGTGCCAGCAGTTCGGTCAGGGGAGGCTACACCTTC. It codes for CASSSVRGGYTF.

As for this clone: One end of the junction varies from germline; a read error may be responsible. Other nucleotide sequences in the sample specify the same CDR3. CDR3 sequence: CASSLGLAGTGELFF. Here the CDR3 DNA reads TGTGCTAGCAGCCTGGGACTAGCGGGCACCGGGGAGCTGTTTTTT. The chain is built from TRBV7-7 and TRBJ2-2; 12 bases map to TRBD2. The germline CDR1 and CDR2 sequences are SSHAT and FNYEAQ (reference sequence). This CDR3 comprises 15 residues.

V usage is TRBV5-1 and J usage is TRBJ2-4, with D possibly TRBD2 on 7 matching bases. Trimming removed 2 bases from V and 7 bases from J, with 16 bases in between. The CDR3 has 15 residues. Looked up from germline, CDR1 is SGHRS and CDR2 is YFSETQ. CDR3 sequence: CASSLSGAGGNIQYF. The CDR3 DNA sequence: TGCGCCAGCAGCTTATCAGGGGCCGGGGGGAACATTCAGTACTTC.

As DNA, the CDR3 is TGTGCCAGCAGCTTTGCAGCCTCTGGGGCCAACGTCCTGACTTTC. This codes for CASSFAASGANVLTF. The genes are TRBV7-9 and TRBJ2-6, with unresolved D. V was cut by 3 bases and J by 0 bases, with 6 bases left in between. Germline V gene data show CDR1 as SEHNR and CDR2 as FQNEAQ (reference sequence). The CDR3 is 15 residues long.

Only a few counts were recorded for this clone. The chain links TRBV6-5 to TRBJ1-2; the match to TRBD1 covers 7 bases. V was clipped by 7 bases and J by 4 bases; unmatched bases: 12. The CDR3 loop spans 15 amino acids. In germline, CDR1 is MNHEY, CDR2 SVGAGI. CDR3 sequence: CASTGQADFGYGYTF. CDR3 nucleotide sequence: TGTGCCAGCACAGGACAGGCCGACTTTGGCTATGGCTACACCTTC.

The chain has TRBV19 and TRBJ1-5, with D unresolved. V lost 6 bases, J lost 4 bases, and 10 bases lay in between. This CDR3 spans 13 amino acids. From germline, CDR1 is LNHDA and CDR2 SQIVND (reference sequence). The CDR3 here is CASRRGWNQPQHF. The CDR3 region has the DNA TGTGCCAGTAGGAGAGGGTGGAATCAGCCCCAGCATTTT.

CDR3 sequence (DNA): TGTGCCAGCAACAGGACAGGGGGCGAGTACAATGAGCAGTTCTTC. This codes for CASNRTGGEYNEQFF. The V call is TRBV6-5, the J call TRBJ2-1, with 11 bases matching TRBD1. The CDR3 runs to 15 residues. Germline values: CDR1 MNHEY, CDR2 SVGAGI. V lost 7 bases and J lost 4; bases outside the gene matches: 6.

J is TRBJ2-3 and V is TRBV4-2; 9 nucleotides agree with TRBD2. This CDR3 has 21 amino acids. V lost 4 bases, J lost 0 bases, and 20 bases stayed unmatched. The germline V gene has CDR1 LGHNA and CDR2 YNFKEQ. In nucleotides, the CDR3 is TGTGCCAGCAGCCCGGCAGGGCTAGCGGGGAAGTTGGGGTTTAGCACAGATACGCAGTATTTT. It encodes CASSPAGLAGKLGFSTDTQYF.

The chain combines TRBV4-1 with TRBJ2-7; 12 positions match TRBD1. Unmatched junction bases numbered 6, after V lost 0 bases and J lost 6 bases. CDR1 is MGHRA and CDR2 is YSYEKL in the germline V gene. There are 16 residues in the CDR3. The CDR3 DNA sequence: TGCGCCAGCAGCCAAGAGGGGGGACAGGGGGCGGTCGAGCAGTACTTC. Its translation: CASSQEGGQGAVEQYF.

V usage is TRBV11-2 and J usage is TRBJ1-3, with D unresolved. Trimming removed 5 bases from V and 0 bases from J, with 11 bases in between. Germline CDR1 SGHAT, CDR2 FQNNGV. The CDR3 is 15 amino acids. The CDR3 DNA is TGTGCCAGCAGCCCTCAGCCCAGCTCTGGAAACACCATATATTTT. It codes for CASSPQPSSGNTIYF.

The chain links TRBV5-6 to TRBJ2-5, with D unresolved. V lost 3 bases and J 2 bases, leaving 14 bases between the germline ends. The CDR3 totals 15 residues. Germline CDR1 reads SGHDT; CDR2 reads YYEEEE. The CDR3 reads CASSSGKQRQETQYF. DNA for the CDR3: TGTGCCAGCAGCTCAGGCAAGCAGAGACAAGAGACCCAGTACTTC.

A word on this clone: At one end the junction does not follow the germline gene, possibly because of a read error. The chain carries TRBV2 and TRBJ2-7, with a possible D match to TRBD1 (6 bases). CDR3 size: 17 residues. CDR1 is SNHLY, CDR2 FYNNEI, per germline. CDR3 bases: TGTGCCAGCAGTGATGGTTTGGGAGCAGGGGCCTCCTACGGGCAGTACTTC. Translation: CASSDGLGAGASYGQYF.

The chain joins TRBV7-3 to TRBJ2-2, with 7 bases lining up with TRBD2. CDR3 length: 13 residues. Germline values: CDR1 SGHTA, CDR2 FQGTGA. J gave up 3 bases and V 5 bases, and 0 bases lay outside the gene matches. Here the CDR3 DNA reads TGTGCCAGCAGCCGGGGGGACACCGGGGAGCTGTTTTTT. Its protein product is CASSRGDTGELFF. Supplemented by reference TRBV7-3 and TRBJ2-2, the full variable domain reads GAGVSQTPSNKVTEKGKYVELRCDPISGHTALYWYRQSLGQGPEFLIYFQGTGAADDSGLPNDRFFAVRPEGSVSTLKIQRTERGDSAVYLCASSRGDTGELFFGEGSRLTVL.

The CDR3 coding sequence is TGTGCCAGCAGCCAGGGACTTATCTACAATGAGCAGTTCTTC. Its translation: CASSQGLIYNEQFF. This sequence joins TRBV7-2 and TRBJ2-1; D may be TRBD2 (6 bases). Trimming removed 5 bases from V and 3 bases from J, with 11 bases in between. Germline V lookup: CDR1 SGHTA, CDR2 FQGNSA. The CDR3 runs to 14 residues.